Below, 10 T cell receptor beta chains from the same sample are listed, as sequenced in a study of OX40 agonist ivuxolimab in advanced cancers. TCRdb's table, derived via immunoSEQ multiplex PCR, lists solely in-frame clones and lacks some. The sample has tens of thousands of clones; about 89% are singletons. Sequencing used CD4+ or CD8+ T cells sorted from blood, obtained in a trial of the OX40 agonist ivuxolimab. The receptors originated from an adult with an advanced solid tumor such as melanoma, head and neck, liver or kidney cancer.

The V call is TRBV6-1, the J call TRBJ2-3; unclear D gene. V lost 3 bases and J lost 2, with 21 bases in between. This CDR3 is built from 18 residues. Germline V lookup: CDR1 MNHNS, CDR2 SASEGT. The DNA of the CDR3 is TGTGCCAGCAGTGATCAATGGGTTGGTGGGTTTCTCACAGATACGCAGTATTTT. Its translation is CASSDQWVGGFLTDTQYF.

The chain couples TRBV7-9 to TRBJ1-5, with 11 bases fitting TRBD1. Germline CDR1 SEHNR, CDR2 FQNEAQ (reference sequence). V shed 5 bases and J 0 bases; nucleotides not matched to a gene: 3. The CDR3 is 16 amino acids. The CDR3 coding sequence is TGTGCCAGCAGCCAGGGACAGGGGGGTAGCAATCAGCCCCAGCATTTT. It yields the protein CASSQGQGGSNQPQHF.

The rearrangement uses TRBV27 and TRBJ1-6; 8 nucleotides agree with TRBD1. V shed 2 bases, J shed 8 bases, and the junction held 8 bases outside the gene matches. The CDR3 is 16 amino acids. In germline, CDR1 is MNHEY, CDR2 SMNVEV (reference sequence). As DNA, the CDR3 is TGTGCCAGCAGTTTAACGATACAGGGGGTGTATTCACCCCTCCACTTT. Translation gives CASSLTIQGVYSPLHF.

Here the CDR3 reads CASSLGVSGSYNEQFF. DNA of the CDR3: TGTGCCAGCAGCTTAGGGGTTAGCGGGTCCTACAATGAGCAGTTCTTC. This rearrangement joins TRBV11-2 to TRBJ2-1; 7 nucleotides agree with TRBD2. This CDR3 is built from 16 residues. After removal of 1 base from V and 1 base from J, the junction contained 4 bases not matched to a gene. From germline, CDR1 is SGHAT and CDR2 FQNNGV.

The chain couples TRBV28 to TRBJ1-1; D is undetermined. In germline, CDR1 is MDHEN, CDR2 SYDVKM. The ends were cut back, 4 bases at V and 7 bases at J, with 10 bases in the middle. The CDR3 has 12 amino acids. In nucleotides, the CDR3 is TGTGCCAGCAGTTCCCCTCCGGGTGAAGCTTTCTTT. Translation gives CASSSPPGEAFF.

The rearrangement joins TRBV5-4 to TRBJ1-2, with D hard to call. The ends were cut back, 0 bases at V and 7 bases at J, with 4 bases in the middle. There are 11 residues in the CDR3. The germline V gene encodes CDR1 SGHNT and CDR2 YYREEE (reference sequence). CDR3 protein: CASSLGGGYTF. The CDR3 region has the DNA TGTGCCAGCAGCTTGGGAGGTGGCTACACCTTC.

The rearrangement joins TRBV7-9 to TRBJ2-7; 8 bases fit TRBD2. The V gene end was trimmed by 4 bases and the J gene end by 3 bases; junction bases not matched to a gene: 8. Germline assignment: CDR1 SEHNR and CDR2 FQNEAQ (reference sequence). The CDR3 consists of 15 residues. As DNA, the CDR3 is TGTGCCAGCAGCTACTGGGGACTAGGAAGCTACGAGCAGTACTTC. Translating gives CASSYWGLGSYEQYF.

The chain joins TRBV7-6 to TRBJ2-7; D may correspond to TRBD1 or TRBD2 (5 bases each). This CDR3 is built from 15 residues. Germline loops: CDR1 SGHVS, CDR2 FNYEAQ. The V end lost 5 bases, the J end lost 3 bases, and 17 bases lay between the germline ends. CDR3 region: CASSPGTDGDYEQYF. CDR3 in DNA: TGTGCCAGCAGCCCAGGGACCGACGGTGACTACGAGCAGTACTTC.

DNA of the CDR3: TGTGCCAGCAGTAAAACAGCGGAAGAGACCCAGTACTTC. Its translation is CASSKTAEETQYF. The rearrangement uses TRBV6-4 and TRBJ2-5, with D tentatively TRBD2 (5 bases). CDR1 is MRHNA and CDR2 is SNTAGT in the germline V gene. CDR3 length: 13 amino acids. The ends were cut back, 5 bases at V and 3 bases at J, with 10 bases in the middle.

The V call is TRBV27, the J call TRBJ1-3; D is possibly TRBD1 (6 bases). CDR1 and CDR2 (germline): MNHEY, SMNVEV (reference sequence). V gave up 3 bases and J gave up 3 bases, with 9 bases separating them. The length of the CDR3 is 14 residues. CDR3 protein: CASSFGGGGNTIYF. In DNA, the CDR3 is TGTGCCAGCAGTTTTGGGGGCGGTGGAAACACCATATATTTT.